This T cell receptor (beta chain) emerged from a study of identical twins. Germline-derived CDR1 and CDR2 are SGHAT and FQNNGV. Germline trimming cut 3 bases from V and 5 bases from J; bases unmatched to any gene: 10. The CDR3 covers 17 residues. TCRdb re-called the 5' RACE reads with MiXCR, one entry per CDR3 protein. The top ten clones hold approximately 4.5% of a sample with under 800,000 distinct CDR3 sequences, 20% to 25% of them seen once. The same data also contributed to another study, on T cells expressing NK-cell markers. Turning to that study: Several donors' CD3+CD56-NKG2C+ cells were dominated by the same clonotypes.

This sequence originates from a woman between 18 and 29 years old in good health. The sample taken for sequencing was PBMCs. The chain carries TRBV11-2 and TRBJ2-1; 10 positions match TRBD2. For the CDR3, the DNA is TGTGCCAGCAGCTTCATCGGGAGCGGGAGGGTTGACAATGAGCAGTTCTTC. Translated: CASSFIGSGRVDNEQFF. Full variable domain (remainder filled in from reference TRBV11-2 and TRBJ2-1): EAGVAQSPRYKIIEKRQSVAFWCNPISGHATLYWYQQILGQGPKLLIQFQNNGVVDDSQLPKDRFSAERLKGVDSTLKIQPAKLEDSAVYLCASSFIGSGRVDNEQFFGPGTRLTVL.